Sequencing of this TCR beta chain was carried out in a study of CD8+CD57+ T cells in acquired aplastic anemia. General study points: Controls and patients did not differ significantly in CD8+ Simpson's diversity.

A remark on this clonotype: Its antigen is currently unknown.

The germline V gene has CDR1 LNHDA and CDR2 SQIVND (reference sequence). Trimming cost V 2 bases and J 7 bases, with 9 bases left between them. The CDR3 extends over 14 amino acids. Profiles of TCR beta VDJ and CDR3 were generated from a genomic DNA template. Using its own MiXCR run on the reads, TCRdb lists one record per CDR3 protein. The sample carries roughly 150,000 distinct CDR3 sequences, about 48% recorded once. The source material was sorted CD4+, CD8+, or CD8+CD57+ T cells (not recorded which) from PBMCs. The chain couples TRBV19 to TRBJ1-6, with D possibly being TRBD1 (5 bases). The receptor was derived from a human donor in good health. CDR3 sequence (DNA): TGTGCCAGTAGTATACGACAGACAAATTCACCCCTCCACTTT. Amino acid sequence: CASSIRQTNSPLHF.